The source of this TCR beta chain is a study of control samples from healthy donors and cancer patients. The V end lost 1 base, the J end lost 3 bases, and 6 bases lay between the germline ends. The CDR3 runs 13 residues. Germline lookup yields CDR1 LGHDT and CDR2 YNNKEL (reference sequence). This clone has only one observation. Produced via immunoSEQ multiplex PCR; TCRdb's table is partial and in-frame only. The table records 150,000 to 200,000 clones, about 93% of them present only once. The sequenced sample was blood. The sequence derives from a woman aged 30 to 39 in good health. This chain joins TRBV3-1 (or the pseudogene TRBV3-2) and TRBJ1-1; D not certain. DNA of the CDR3: TGTGCCAGCAGCCAAGTGCAGGACACTGAAGCTTTCTTT. Translated: CASSQVQDTEAFF.